Below are 18 T cell receptor beta chains sequenced from a single sample in a study of cytomegalovirus exposure and HLA in healthy donors. 60 Vbeta and 13 Jbeta primers were used in PCR. Sequenced by immunoSEQ multiplex PCR; TCRdb stores in-frame clones only, minus some. The sample has around 190,000 clones; roughly 80% are singletons. The specimen was PBMCs. Receptor source: a woman aged 30 to 39 in good health and CMV-seronegative.

The rearrangement joins TRBV18 to TRBJ2-3, with D perhaps matching TRBD2 (5 bases). Germline V CDR1 and CDR2: KGHSH, LQKENI. This CDR3 has 16 amino acids. The germline V and J ends were trimmed by 1 base and 2 bases, with 13 bases remaining between them. The CDR3 is CASSPRSSRNTDTQYF. The CDR3 DNA reads as TGTGCCAGCTCACCACGGTCTAGCAGAAACACAGATACGCAGTATTTT. The full variable domain, in which reference TRBV18 and TRBJ2-3 provide the parts outside the CDR3, is NAGVMQNPRHLVRRRGQEARLRCSPMKGHSHVYWYRQLPEEGLKFMVYLQKENIIDESGMPKERFSAEFPKEGPSILRIQQVVRGDSAAYFCASSPRSSRNTDTQYFGPGTRLTVL.

This clone was found once. The chain couples TRBV11-2 to TRBJ2-7; TRBD1 is a possible D gene (6 bases). The germline CDR1 and CDR2 sequences are SGHAT and FQNNGV. The CDR3 totals 15 residues. Trimming took 1 base from V and 4 from J, leaving 14 bases between them. The CDR3 sequence is CASSLAQGHRYEQYF. The CDR3 DNA sequence: TGTGCCAGCAGCTTAGCCCAGGGACATAGATACGAGCAGTACTTC. Looking up the rest from reference TRBV11-2 and TRBJ2-7 gives the full variable domain: EAGVAQSPRYKIIEKRQSVAFWCNPISGHATLYWYQQILGQGPKLLIQFQNNGVVDDSQLPKDRFSAERLKGVDSTLKIQPAKLEDSAVYLCASSLAQGHRYEQYFGPGTRLTVT.

This chain joins TRBV29-1 and TRBJ1-2; 7 bases are shared with TRBD1. Looked up from germline, CDR1 is SQVTM and CDR2 is ANQGSEA. V shed 5 bases, J shed 8 bases, and the junction held 5 bases outside the gene matches. The CDR3 is 11 residues long. The CDR3 bases are TGCAGCGTTTACAGGGGAACCGGCTACACCTTC. Its protein is CSVYRGTGYTF.

A few counts support this clone. The chain carries TRBV5-1 and TRBJ2-2; TRBD2 matches at 7 bases. J gave up 5 bases and V 0 bases, and 1 base lay outside the gene matches. Per the germline V gene, CDR1 is SGHRS and CDR2 is YFSETQ. The CDR3 spans 14 residues. The CDR3 DNA reads TGCGCCAGCAGCTTGGCCGGGGGGACCGGGGAGCTGTTTTTT. Protein: CASSLAGGTGELFF.

The count of this clone is one. The chain couples TRBV5-6 to TRBJ2-3, with unresolved D. Germline CDR1 and CDR2: SGHDT and YYEEEE. Trimming pared 2 bases from V and 3 bases from J, leaving 10 bases between. This CDR3 comprises 14 residues. The CDR3 reads CASSLLSVTDTQYF. The CDR3 bases are TGTGCCAGCAGCTTACTCTCGGTAACAGATACGCAGTATTTT.

J is TRBJ2-7 and V is TRBV6-6, with D hard to call. Germline CDR1 and CDR2: MNHNY and SVGAGI (reference sequence). V lost 6 bases and J 2 bases, leaving 14 bases between the germline ends. The CDR3 spans 14 residues. CDR3 bases: TGTGCCAGCAGACTCTCAAGTATAACCTACGAGCAGTACTTC. Its protein product is CASRLSSITYEQYF.

The gene calls are TRBV28 and TRBJ1-6, with D unresolved. Per the germline V gene, CDR1 is MDHEN and CDR2 is SYDVKM. The CDR3 covers 13 residues. Trimming removed 5 bases from V and 5 bases from J, with 7 bases in between. The CDR3 loop reads CASSDLNNSPLHF. DNA of the CDR3: TGTGCCAGCAGTGACTTGAATAATTCACCCCTCCACTTT.

In its sample, this clone was seen a few times. V usage is TRBV4-2 and J usage is TRBJ2-7, with 12 bases aligning to TRBD1. The CDR3 consists of 14 residues. V shed 3 bases, J shed 4 bases, and the junction held 1 base outside the gene matches. CDR1 is LGHNA and CDR2 is YNFKEQ in the germline V gene. CDR3 protein: CASSQGQGAYEQYF. DNA of the CDR3: TGTGCCAGCAGCCAGGGACAGGGGGCATACGAGCAGTACTTC.

The chain carries TRBV4-2 and TRBJ2-2; D might be TRBD2 (5 bases). The CDR3 sequence is 12 residues long. Trimming removed 1 base from V and 9 bases from J, with 6 bases in between. Germline V CDR1 and CDR2: LGHNA, YNFKEQ. The CDR3 DNA follows: TGTGCCAGCAGCCAAGTCGGGAGGGAGCTGTTTTTT. Translated: CASSQVGRELFF.

The gene calls are TRBV4-1 and TRBJ2-5; D is perhaps TRBD2 (5 bases). The CDR3 spans 14 residues. Trimming stripped 0 bases from V and 0 bases from J, with 5 bases between. The germline V gene encodes CDR1 MGHRA and CDR2 YSYEKL. DNA for the CDR3: TGCGCCAGCAGCCAAGAGGACTACCAAGAGACCCAGTACTTC. This encodes CASSQEDYQETQYF.

The chain has TRBV29-1 and TRBJ1-1; TRBD1 matches 7 bases. The CDR3 is 14 residues long. CDR1 and CDR2 from the germline V gene are SQVTM and ANQGSEA. Trimming removed 3 bases from V and 4 bases from J; junction bases left unmatched: 8. In DNA, the CDR3 is TGCAGCGTTGAGACCGACAGGGTCCTCACTGAAGCTTTCTTT. This translates into CSVETDRVLTEAFF.

The sample holds a few counts of this clone. This chain joins TRBV7-9 and TRBJ1-1, with D unresolved. Per the germline V gene, CDR1 is SEHNR and CDR2 is FQNEAQ (reference sequence). V was trimmed by 5 bases and J by 9 bases, leaving 16 bases between them. This CDR3 has 13 amino acids. DNA for the CDR3: TGTGCCAGCAGCCCCGACCCCAGCGGGAAAGCTTTCTTT. It is translated as CASSPDPSGKAFF. Based on the CDR3 plus reference TRBV7-9 and TRBJ1-1, the full variable domain is DTGVSQNPRHKITKRGQNVTFRCDPISEHNRLYWYRQTLGQGPEFLTYFQNEAQLEKSRLLSDRFSAERPKGSFSTLEIQRTEQGDSAMYLCASSPDPSGKAFFGQGTRLTVV.

In this sample, this clone turned up a few times. This chain connects TRBV4-1 to TRBJ2-7; 11 bases are a match to TRBD1. J was trimmed by 3 bases and V by 2 bases; bases with no gene match: 6. The length of the CDR3 is 16 residues. From germline, CDR1 is MGHRA and CDR2 YSYEKL. The CDR3 DNA follows: TGCGCCAGCAGCCAACTTCGGACAGGGGGCGTCTACGAGCAGTACTTC. This sequence encodes CASSQLRTGGVYEQYF.

The chain uses TRBV27 and TRBJ1-6; TRBD1 matches 8 bases. CDR1 MNHEY and CDR2 SMNVEV come from the germline V gene (reference sequence). The CDR3 contains 14 residues. With V trimmed by 5 bases and J by 12 bases, 9 bases remained unmatched. The CDR3 here is CASSPRQGMGPLHF. The DNA of the CDR3 is TGTGCCAGCAGTCCGCGACAGGGGATGGGACCCCTCCACTTT.

This sequence joins TRBV27 and TRBJ2-1; TRBD2 aligns across 10 bases. This CDR3 has 16 amino acids. CDR1 and CDR2 (germline): MNHEY, SMNVEV (reference sequence). J was trimmed by 5 bases and V by 1 base; bases with no gene match: 5. CDR3: CASSLFWTSGNNEQFF. The CDR3 coding sequence is TGTGCCAGCAGTTTATTCTGGACTAGCGGCAACAATGAGCAGTTCTTC.

This clone was recorded a few times. The rearrangement uses TRBV6-1 and TRBJ1-3, with D possibly TRBD1 on 5 matching bases. Trimming removed 1 base from V and 4 bases from J, with 11 bases in between. The CDR3 runs 15 residues. Germline CDR1 and CDR2: MNHNS and SASEGT. The CDR3 region has the DNA TGTGCCAGCAGTGAAGGGCTGGGGCCCGGAAACACCATATATTTT. Encoded protein: CASSEGLGPGNTIYF.

The J gene is TRBJ1-2, the V gene TRBV15, with 9 bases matching TRBD1. V lost 5 bases to trimming and J lost 0 bases; unmatched junction nucleotides: 16. The CDR3 covers 19 residues. CDR1 is LNHNV and CDR2 is YYDKDF in the germline V gene (reference sequence). The CDR3 sequence: CATSRSPGQGLGPNYGYTF. As DNA, the CDR3 is TGTGCCACCAGCCGTTCACCGGGACAGGGTTTAGGTCCTAACTATGGCTACACCTTC.

The V call is TRBV5-6, the J call TRBJ2-7, with 7 nucleotides matching TRBD1. This CDR3 spans 16 amino acids. Germline loops: CDR1 SGHDT, CDR2 YYEEEE. With 3 bases clipped from V and 2 bases from J, the junction kept 11 bases outside the gene matches. The CDR3 DNA reads as TGTGCCAGCAGCTCGGCCGGGACAGCAATTCCCTACGAGCAGTACTTC. It specifies CASSSAGTAIPYEQYF.